What follows are 3 T cell receptor beta chains derived from one specimen sequenced in a study of cytomegalovirus exposure and HLA in healthy donors. Both 60 Vbeta primers and 13 Jbeta primers went into the PCR. Assay used: immunoSEQ multiplex PCR; TCRdb lists only in-frame clones, some missing. This sample has about 57,000 clones, with around 83% found just once. The sample comprised PBMCs. The source is a young man in good health and CMV-seronegative.

The gene calls are TRBV9 and TRBJ1-1; a weak D match, TRBD1 (6 bases). The V end lost 0 bases, the J end lost 1 base, and 13 bases lay between the germline ends. The CDR3 has 16 amino acids. Germline assignment: CDR1 SGDLS and CDR2 YYNGEE. CDR3 bases: TGTGCCAGCAGCGTAGTCGGGGGGGCGGAGAACACTGAAGCTTTCTTT. Its translation is CASSVVGGAENTEAFF.

This clone was found once. The chain employs TRBV6-5 and TRBJ1-4, with D perhaps TRBD1 (6 bases). Per the germline V gene, CDR1 is MNHEY and CDR2 is SVGAGI. The CDR3 has 13 amino acids. V lost 6 bases to trimming and J lost 8 bases, with 13 bases between them. Here the CDR3 DNA reads TGTGCCAGCAGCCTCAGCGGGGGCGAAAAACTGTTTTTT. The encoded protein is CASSLSGGEKLFF.

For this clone: This CDR3 is also generated by other DNA sequences in the sample. V gene TRBV5-1 combines with J gene TRBJ1-1, with D perhaps TRBD1 (5 bases). This CDR3 is 16 amino acids long. The germline V gene encodes CDR1 SGHRS and CDR2 YFSETQ. V lost 0 bases, J lost 1 base, and 13 bases lay in between. CDR3 in amino acids: CASSLGQGGPNTEAFF. CDR3 sequence (DNA): TGCGCCAGCAGCTTGGGTCAGGGTGGCCCGAACACTGAAGCTTTCTTT.